Each of the 10 T cell receptor beta chains below was sequenced from the same sample in a study of blood T cell repertoires in COVID-19. Method: immunoSEQ multiplex PCR; TCRdb's copy keeps in-frame clones and lacks some. The sample has over 35,000 clones; roughly 80% are singletons. Sequenced material: peripheral blood. The receptors here all came from a human donor in a cohort sampled during active COVID-19.

The chain uses TRBV29-1 and TRBJ1-4; TRBD1 matches 11 bases. CDR3 length equals 15 residues. Looked up from germline, CDR1 is SQVTM and CDR2 is ANQGSEA. V was pared by 6 bases and J by 7 bases, with 10 bases of the junction left unmatched. CDR3 bases: TGCAGCGTGGGAGTAGTGGGGACAGGGGGTGAAAAACTGTTTTTT. Protein sequence: CSVGVVGTGGEKLFF.

In the case of this clone: The sample carries other DNA sequences with the same CDR3. V is TRBV23-1 and J is TRBJ1-1; 8 bases fit TRBD1. TRBV23-1 is assigned to the ORF class and has an uncertain function. V lost 6 bases to trimming and J lost 4 bases; unmatched junction nucleotides: 13. The CDR3 runs 16 residues. The CDR3 loop reads CASSQDWDRKATEAFF. In DNA, the CDR3 is TGCGCCAGCAGCCAAGATTGGGACAGGAAGGCCACTGAAGCTTTCTTT.

This clone is medium-sized by share. This chain joins TRBV6-4 and TRBJ2-2; D may be TRBD2 (6 bases). Trimming stripped 3 bases from V and 1 base from J, with 9 bases between. The CDR3 covers 15 residues. CDR1 is MRHNA, CDR2 SNTAGT, per germline. The CDR3: CASSEVAENTGELFF. The CDR3 DNA sequence: TGTGCCAGCAGTGAAGTAGCGGAGAACACCGGGGAGCTGTTTTTT.

The chain uses TRBV6-5 and TRBJ1-5, with D hard to call. Deletions cut 6 bases from V and 8 bases from J, with 8 bases between. Germline V gene sequence: CDR1 MNHEY, CDR2 SVGAGI. The CDR3 has 11 residues. CDR3 DNA: TGTGCCAGCAGCAACACAGAGCCCCAGCATTTT. Translating gives CASSNTEPQHF.

The chain recombines TRBV20-1 with TRBJ2-2; no definite D call. Germline values: CDR1 DFQATT, CDR2 SNEGSKA (reference sequence). V dropped 3 bases and J dropped 2 bases, with 10 bases sitting between them. CDR3 length equals 14 residues. The CDR3 protein is CSASEALNTGELFF. The CDR3 DNA is TGCAGTGCTAGTGAAGCGCTAAACACCGGGGAGCTGTTTTTT.

This clone occurred a few times. This chain connects TRBV4-2 to TRBJ1-2; 8 bases agree with TRBD1. The CDR3 extends over 16 amino acids. Trimming took 0 bases from V and 5 from J; bases not matched to a gene: 8. Germline V gene lookup returns CDR1 LGHNA and CDR2 YNFKEQ. CDR3 sequence reads: CASSQDLTGVEYGYTF. The CDR3 bases are TGTGCCAGCAGCCAAGATCTGACAGGGGTAGAATATGGCTACACCTTC.

Only one count was recorded for this clone. The chain couples TRBV19 to TRBJ1-5, with TRBD1 matching 7 bases. Germline V gene sequence: CDR1 LNHDA, CDR2 SQIVND (reference sequence). The CDR3 runs to 13 residues. Germline trimming cut 5 bases from V and 4 bases from J; bases unmatched to any gene: 2. The CDR3 loop is CASSQGQNQPQHF. The CDR3 DNA reads TGTGCCAGTAGTCAGGGACAGAATCAGCCCCAGCATTTT.

This chain connects TRBV11-2 to TRBJ1-1; D gene uncertain. Germline CDR1 is SGHAT and CDR2 is FQNNGV. V was clipped by 2 bases and J by 8 bases, with 12 bases between them. This CDR3 has 13 residues. CDR3 bases: TGTGCCAGCAGCTTATCGCGATCATTGGAAGCTTTCTTT. Translating gives CASSLSRSLEAFF.

This chain links TRBV7-2 with TRBJ1-2, with 8 bases fitting TRBD1. Germline V lookup: CDR1 SGHTA, CDR2 FQGNSA. Losses at the gene ends were 4 bases for V and 8 bases for J; bases not matched to a gene: 12. This CDR3 spans 15 amino acids. In nucleotides, the CDR3 is TGTGCCAGCAGCTCCGGACAGGGTGAAGGTTCGGGCTACACCTTC. This encodes CASSSGQGEGSGYTF. Supplemented by reference TRBV7-2 and TRBJ1-2, the full variable domain reads GAGVSQSPSNKVTEKGKDVELRCDPISGHTALYWYRQSLGQGLEFLIYFQGNSAPDKSGLPSDRFSAERTGGSVSTLTIQRTQQEDSAVYLCASSSGQGEGSGYTFGSGTRLTVV.

The chain employs TRBV25-1 and TRBJ1-2, with D possibly TRBD1 on 6 matching bases. This CDR3 region has 12 residues. Trimming removed 5 bases from V and 8 bases from J, with 12 bases in between. Germline V gene lookup returns CDR1 MGHDK and CDR2 SYGVNS. Here the CDR3 DNA reads TGTGCCAGCAGTAGACAGGAGGAAGGCTACACCTTC. Translated: CASSRQEEGYTF.